Presented here are 27 T cell receptor beta chains from one specimen sequenced in a study of T cell repertoires in cytomegalovirus infection. MiXCR was run by TCRdb on the reads, yielding one entry per CDR3 protein. In the table there are 380,000 or so distinct CDR3 sequences, roughly a third of which are singletons. No cognate antigen is known for these TCRs. This specimen consisted of cultured PBMCs, obtained from culture after CMV antigen stimulation. Receptors originate from a human donor in good health (CMV status not recorded). Some clones in this sample may be carry-over from other donors' samples.

The gene calls are TRBV7-2 and TRBJ2-3; maybe TRBD1 (6 bases). Germline V lookup: CDR1 SGHTA, CDR2 FQGNSA. V dropped 3 bases and J dropped 6 bases, with 10 bases sitting between them. This CDR3 is 13 amino acids long. CDR3 coding DNA: TGTGCCAGCAGCTTCGCGAGGGGGGATACGCAGTATTTT. Translated, it gives CASSFARGDTQYF.

This clonotype was counted only a few times. This rearrangement joins TRBV24-1 to TRBJ1-2, with a weak D call TRBD1 (6 bases). Between the trimmed V and J ends, which lost 4 bases and 8 bases, there was a span of 16 bases. The CDR3 is 14 amino acids. Germline CDR1 reads KGHDR; CDR2 reads SFDVKD. The CDR3 bases are TGTGCCACCAGTGAGCCTCAGGGGAGGACAGGCTACACCTTC. Translation: CATSEPQGRTGYTF.

The chain has TRBV19 and TRBJ1-2; 10 bases align to TRBD1. The CDR3 is made up of 15 amino acids. Germline CDR1 reads LNHDA; CDR2 reads SQIVND (reference sequence). The trim removed 4 bases at V and 8 bases at J, leaving 10 bases unmatched. In nucleotides, the CDR3 is TGTGCCAGTAGTACCGGAGACGGGGACAGGGGAGGCTACACCTTC. This codes for CASSTGDGDRGGYTF.

This chain uses TRBV5-5 with TRBJ2-1; D unclear. Germline loops: CDR1 SGHKS, CDR2 YYEKEE (reference sequence). The V end was cut by 1 base, the J end by 4 bases, with 15 bases between. The CDR3 has 16 amino acids. The CDR3 DNA reads as TGTGCCAGCAGCTTGATTTTTTGGGGTGAATACAATGAGCAGTTCTTC. Translation: CASSLIFWGEYNEQFF.

This clonotype has a handful of counts. Germline is not matched at one junction end, which may reflect a read error. V is TRBV7-7 and J is TRBJ2-2, with 12 bases lining up with TRBD2. This CDR3 spans 21 amino acids. Germline CDR1 is SSHAT and CDR2 is FNYEAQ (reference sequence). CDR3 protein: CASRLFPFRLAGDRDTGELFF. CDR3 DNA: TGTGCTAGCAGACTATTCCCCTTTCGACTAGCGGGAGATCGGGACACCGGGGAGCTGTTTTTT. Drawing the rest from reference TRBV7-7 and TRBJ2-2, the complete variable domain is GAGVSQSPRYKVTKRGQDVTLRCDPISSHATLYWYQQALGQGPEFLTYFNYEAQPDKSGLPSDRFSAERPEGSISTLTIQRTEQRDSAMYRCASRLFPFRLAGDRDTGELFFGEGSRLTVL.

V gene TRBV5-8 combines with J gene TRBJ2-3, with TRBD1 matching 7 bases. The CDR3 is made up of 16 amino acids. Trimming removed 0 bases from V and 4 bases from J; junction bases left unmatched: 8. Per the germline V gene, CDR1 is SGHTS and CDR2 is YDEGEE. The CDR3 region is CASSLGSNRGSDTQYF. CDR3 DNA sequence: TGTGCCAGCAGCTTGGGGTCAAACAGGGGATCAGATACGCAGTATTTT.

The chain links TRBV28 to TRBJ1-1, with 9 bases lining up with TRBD1. J gave up 5 bases and V 3 bases, and 7 bases lay outside the gene matches. CDR1 MDHEN and CDR2 SYDVKM come from the germline V gene. There are 15 residues in the CDR3. As DNA, the CDR3 is TGTGCCAGCAGTTTTACCGGGACAGGGTGGACTGAAGCTTTCTTT. Translation gives CASSFTGTGWTEAFF.

This clonotype came up many times. This chain joins TRBV12-3 or TRBV12-4 and TRBJ2-1; 9 bases are shared with TRBD1. Trimming removed 5 bases from V and 4 bases from J; junction bases left unmatched: 3. This CDR3 contains 14 residues. DNA for the CDR3: TGTGCCAGCAGTCCCGGGACAGGGTACAATGAGCAGTTCTTC. This codes for CASSPGTGYNEQFF.

J is TRBJ2-1 and V is TRBV7-2; no reliable D call. Looked up from germline, CDR1 is SGHTA and CDR2 is FQGNSA. This CDR3 spans 13 amino acids. V gave up 8 bases and J gave up 6 bases, with 14 bases separating them. CDR3 DNA sequence: TGTGCCAGCTCCCGCGAGTGGAGCAATGAGCAGTTCTTC. Translating gives CASSREWSNEQFF.

The chain combines TRBV6-1 with TRBJ1-4; D is uncertain. This CDR3 is 12 amino acids long. V dropped 4 bases and J dropped 8 bases, with 8 bases sitting between them. Per germline, CDR1 MNHNS and CDR2 SASEGT. The CDR3 DNA is TGTGCCAGCAGTGGCCCGGTGGAAAAACTGTTTTTT. Amino acids: CASSGPVEKLFF.

V is TRBV7-9 and J is TRBJ2-1, with 9 bases lining up with TRBD2. J was trimmed by 3 bases and V by 1 base; bases with no gene match: 7. Germline V gives CDR1 SEHNR, CDR2 FQNEAQ (reference sequence). There are 17 residues in the CDR3. CDR3 DNA: TGTGCCAGCAGCTTAGTGTCCGCGGGAGGGCGCTACAATGAGCAGTTCTTC. Its protein is CASSLVSAGGRYNEQFF.

The chain couples TRBV9 to TRBJ2-1; the match to TRBD2 covers 8 bases. V gave up 1 base and J gave up 5 bases; unmatched junction bases: 5. CDR1 and CDR2 (germline): SGDLS, YYNGEE. The CDR3 contains 15 residues. DNA for the CDR3: TGTGCCAGCAGCGTATCCCTAGCGGGCAACAATGAGCAGTTCTTC. It codes for CASSVSLAGNNEQFF.

The rearrangement uses TRBV6-1 and TRBJ1-5; D remains ambiguous. Germline loops: CDR1 MNHNS, CDR2 SASEGT. V was shortened by 6 bases and J by 3 bases, with 12 bases between the two germline ends. The CDR3 extends over 14 amino acids. CDR3 in amino acids: CASREDPNNQPQHF. The DNA for the CDR3 is TGTGCCAGCAGGGAGGACCCTAACAATCAGCCCCAGCATTTT.

This rearrangement joins TRBV6-6 to TRBJ2-7; no firm D call. The CDR3 is made up of 13 amino acids. CDR1 and CDR2 (germline): MNHNY, SVGAGI (reference sequence). V was pared by 0 bases and J by 4 bases, with 7 bases between. The CDR3 nucleotides are TGTGCCAGCAGTTACTCGGAAGGTTACGAGCAGTACGTC. It codes for CASSYSEGYEQYV.

This rearrangement joins TRBV7-9 to TRBJ1-2; D is unresolved. Germline V gene sequence: CDR1 SEHNR, CDR2 FQNEAQ (reference sequence). With 7 bases removed from V and 2 bases from J, the gap between germline ends came to 11 bases. The CDR3 sequence is 13 residues long. The CDR3 protein is CASNGPRNYGYTF. The CDR3, as DNA: TGTGCCAGCAACGGACCGAGAAACTATGGCTACACCTTC.

The CDR3: CASSSRQGWSYNEQFF. The CDR3 DNA sequence: TGTGCCAGCAGTTCAAGACAGGGTTGGTCCTACAATGAGCAGTTCTTC. This rearrangement joins TRBV12-3 or TRBV12-4 to TRBJ2-1, with TRBD1 matching 7 bases. With 4 bases clipped from V and 1 base from J, the junction kept 7 bases outside the gene matches. The CDR3 totals 16 residues.

The chain is built from TRBV6-5 and TRBJ1-4, with unresolved D. V was shortened by 0 bases and J by 7 bases, with 12 bases between the two germline ends. There are 15 residues in the CDR3. Germline lookup yields CDR1 MNHEY and CDR2 SVGAGI. In DNA form, the CDR3 reads TGTGCCAGCAGTTACTCGGTGGGTCGTACTGAAAAACTGTTTTTT. Protein sequence: CASSYSVGRTEKLFF.

Only a few counts were recorded for this clonotype. The chain recombines TRBV7-9 with TRBJ2-2; perhaps TRBD1 as D (5 bases). Germline V CDR1 and CDR2: SEHNR, FQNEAQ (reference sequence). The CDR3 totals 16 residues. Trimming removed 5 bases from V and 5 bases from J, with 18 bases in between. This chain's CDR3 is CASSQERGAYTGELFF. CDR3 DNA sequence: TGTGCCAGCAGCCAAGAAAGGGGCGCTTATACCGGGGAGCTGTTTTTT. The entire variable domain, with the rest obtained from reference TRBV7-9 and TRBJ2-2, is as follows: DTGVSQNPRHKITKRGQNVTFRCDPISEHNRLYWYRQTLGQGPEFLTYFQNEAQLEKSRLLSDRFSAERPKGSFSTLEIQRTEQGDSAMYLCASSQERGAYTGELFFGEGSRLTVL.

This clonotype was observed a few times. The gene calls are TRBV11-3 and TRBJ2-4; 13 nucleotides agree with TRBD2. J gave up 0 bases and V 1 base, and 6 bases lay outside the gene matches. This CDR3 has 19 residues. Per germline, CDR1 SGHNT and CDR2 YENEEA. The CDR3 DNA reads TGTGCCAGCAGCTTAGGGGGACTAGCGGGATCCCCAGCCAAAAACATTCAGTACTTC. Protein sequence: CASSLGGLAGSPAKNIQYF. Drawing the rest from reference TRBV11-3 and TRBJ2-4, the complete variable domain is EAGVVQSPRYKIIEKKQPVAFWCNPISGHNTLYWYLQNLGQGPELLIRYENEEAVDDSQLPKDRFSAERLKGVDSTLKIQPAELGDSAVYLCASSLGGLAGSPAKNIQYFGAGTRLSVL.

The chain recombines TRBV25-1 with TRBJ2-7; D is ambiguous. V dropped 4 bases and J dropped 4 bases, with 5 bases sitting between them. Germline values: CDR1 MGHDK, CDR2 SYGVNS. The CDR3 runs to 11 residues. The CDR3 nucleotides read TGTGCCAGCAGTGCTGGGTACGAGCAGTACTTC. Encoded protein: CASSAGYEQYF.

This clonotype was observed a handful of times. The chain is built from TRBV27 and TRBJ2-1; 10 bases map to TRBD2. The CDR3 has 14 residues. Trimming cost V 3 bases and J 6 bases; bases outside gene matches: 2. Germline values: CDR1 MNHEY, CDR2 SMNVEV (reference sequence). CDR3 nucleotides: TGTGCCAGCAGTTTGGGACTAGCGATCAATGAGCAGTTCTTC. Residues: CASSLGLAINEQFF.

The chain carries TRBV12-5 and TRBJ1-4, with TRBD1 matching 7 bases. J lost 5 bases, V lost 4 bases, and 10 bases had no gene match. The CDR3 consists of 16 residues. Germline assignment: CDR1 LGHNT and CDR2 FRNRAP. The CDR3, as DNA: TGTGCTAGTGGTTCCCCCGCCGGGACAGTAAATGAAAAACTGTTTTTT. It yields the protein CASGSPAGTVNEKLFF.

The gene calls are TRBV27 and TRBJ1-1; 8 bases agree with TRBD1. This CDR3 is built from 14 residues. J was trimmed by 3 bases and V by 5 bases; bases with no gene match: 5. Looked up from germline, CDR1 is MNHEY and CDR2 is SMNVEV (reference sequence). The CDR3 protein is CASSLTGGYTEAFF. The CDR3 DNA reads TGTGCCAGCAGTCTAACAGGGGGGTACACTGAAGCTTTCTTT.

The table lists this clonotype with a count of one. The chain has TRBV19 and TRBJ1-1; 11 nucleotides line up with TRBD1. This CDR3 has 14 residues. V lost 3 bases to trimming and J lost 6 bases; unmatched junction nucleotides: 3. The germline V gene has CDR1 LNHDA and CDR2 SQIVND (reference sequence). CDR3 loop: CASSMDRGRSEAFF. The CDR3 DNA reads as TGTGCCAGTAGTATGGACAGGGGGCGTTCTGAAGCTTTCTTT.

The V call is TRBV12-3 or TRBV12-4, the J call TRBJ2-1; D might be TRBD1 (5 bases). Trimming stripped 2 bases from V and 9 bases from J, with 14 bases between. The CDR3 loop spans 14 amino acids. The CDR3 reads CASSLSAGRREQFF. The CDR3 nucleotides are TGTGCCAGCAGTTTATCGGCAGGGCGACGTGAGCAGTTCTTC.

The chain joins TRBV7-8 to TRBJ2-7, with a tentative D call TRBD2 (6 bases). V was pared by 0 bases and J by 0 bases, with 9 bases between. The CDR3 spans 15 residues. Germline V CDR1 and CDR2: SGHVS, FQNEAQ. For the CDR3, the DNA is TGTGCCAGCAGCTTAGCTAGCGGAGACTCCTACGAGCAGTACTTC. Its protein product is CASSLASGDSYEQYF.

The J gene is TRBJ2-1, the V gene TRBV19; D unclear. The CDR3 contains 14 residues. V shed 6 bases and J shed 5 bases, with 14 bases lying between them. CDR1 and CDR2 (germline): LNHDA, SQIVND (reference sequence). The CDR3 sequence: CASSTPDTNNEQFF. The CDR3 coding sequence is TGTGCCAGTAGCACCCCTGACACAAACAATGAGCAGTTCTTC.